The rows below give T cell receptor beta chains drawn from one sample of a study of blood T cell repertoires in COVID-19. Using immunoSEQ multiplex PCR, the repertoire was profiled, and TCRdb retains in-frame clones only, with some absent. This sample carries fewer than 70,000 clones, around 87% of them seen once, and the ten largest clones take under 8%. Sequencing was carried out using peripheral blood. These receptors all come from a man between 60 and 70 years old with active or convalescent COVID-19. CDR3s include the opening cysteine and the closing phenylalanine or tryptophan.

v_gene	j_gene	CDR3aa
TRBV19	TRBJ1-5	CASSTIRGGSNQPQHF
TRBV7-9	TRBJ1-5	CASSSTGDNQPQHF
TRBV27	TRBJ1-5	CASSPVTGVSNQPQHF
TRBV9	TRBJ2-3	CASSTAGGLPDTQYF
TRBV3-1/TRBV3-2	TRBJ2-7	CASSQVPGLAYEQYF
TRBV7-9	TRBJ2-1	CASSKTDRGNEQFF
TRBV7-9	TRBJ1-2	CASSLMSVSGYTF
TRBV2	TRBJ2-1	CASKSTGQPYNEQFF
TRBV5-1	TRBJ1-1	CASSLGQGSEAFF
TRBV12-3/TRBV12-4	TRBJ1-2	CASRQTGSYGYTF
TRBV10-3	TRBJ2-7	CASSSSLYEQYF
TRBV6-5	TRBJ2-7	CASSYDRGLNEQYF
TRBV5-4	TRBJ2-5	CASSLSSGRIETQYF
TRBV19	TRBJ2-6	CASGLISGANVLTF
TRBV2	TRBJ2-3	CASTLGLLDTQYF
TRBV28	TRBJ1-1	CASSFSDRGPEAFF
TRBV7-3	TRBJ2-5	CASSLGTKETQYF
TRBV19	TRBJ1-5	CASSIGGSHSNQPQHF
TRBV10-1	TRBJ1-4	CASRRQGGGEKLFF
TRBV12-3/TRBV12-4	TRBJ1-3	CASSPDILIYF
TRBV5-1	TRBJ2-5	CASSDGGVAETQYF
TRBV5-8	TRBJ1-4	CASSSSGTGNEKLFF
TRBV6-5	TRBJ1-1	CAITQDTNTEAFF
TRBV10-3	TRBJ2-3	CAISDAGTSGGSTDTQYF
TRBV7-2	TRBJ1-1	CASSLGGHYPMNTEAFF
TRBV18	TRBJ2-5	CASSPPGSGTQYF
TRBV29-1	TRBJ2-1	CSVVDSGVGTEQFF
TRBV19	TRBJ1-6	CASSIFSGESSPLHF
TRBV9	TRBJ1-4	CASSVQGGTTGRDEKLFF
TRBV6-5	TRBJ1-2	CASRGGDTADRGYTF
TRBV5-1	TRBJ1-3	CASSLALTGGSSGNTIYF
TRBV4-1	TRBJ2-3	CASSQDAGRSDTQYF
TRBV18	TRBJ1-2	CASSPRQTSNYGYTF
TRBV9	TRBJ1-1	CASSKGGQANTEAFF
TRBV24-1	TRBJ2-7	CATSDPRKAGNEQYF
TRBV27	TRBJ1-6	CASSLSLSTGRGSPLHF
TRBV29-1	TRBJ1-3	CSVGQLSGNTIYF
TRBV30	TRBJ1-4	CAWSVGVTNEKLFF
TRBV3-1/TRBV3-2	TRBJ2-7	CASSHDAGNYEQYF
TRBV18	TRBJ2-7	CASSPGWESPSGNEQYF
TRBV28	TRBJ2-3	CASSSGTYTQYF
TRBV21-1	TRBJ2-6	CASSKMWFRAPSSGANVLTF
TRBV7-2	TRBJ1-1	CASSLGARVIEAFF
TRBV6-5	TRBJ1-2	CASSPGQGLTF
TRBV5-4	TRBJ1-4	CASSLGGGGEKLFF
TRBV7-2	TRBJ1-2	CASSPYRDYGYTF
TRBV3-1/TRBV3-2	TRBJ2-2	CASSQDPRGGGNTGELFF
TRBV11-1	TRBJ1-2	CASSFRTGAGGYTF
TRBV2	TRBJ2-2	CASEILGGTGELFF
TRBV28	TRBJ2-5	CASKTGGHETQYF
TRBV21-1	TRBJ1-2	CASSKGFGTGGEGNYGYTF
TRBV2	TRBJ2-1	CASSEQGFLYHEQFF
TRBV4-1	TRBJ2-7	CASSQPGGLYEQYF
TRBV9	TRBJ1-5	CASSVTGGDQPQHF